The clone carrying this TCR beta chain was picked up a small number of times. The antigen is not known. This sample was included in a study of T cells in localized non-small cell lung cancer. The V and J ends lost 8 bases and 7 bases respectively, with 9 bases between them. From germline, CDR1 is SNHLY and CDR2 FYNNEI. The CDR3 loop spans 10 amino acids. TCRdb keeps only in-frame clones here, not all; method: immunoSEQ multiplex PCR. There are about 74,000 clones in the sample; less than 85% occur only once, and approximately 1.2% lies in the top ten. Study results and caveats: There was an association of higher blood T cell density with longer overall survival.

The origin of this receptor is a female donor over 55 with stage I lung adenocarcinoma. Specimen: peripheral blood, collected before any cancer treatment. This chain connects TRBV2 to TRBJ2-7, with a tentative D call TRBD2 (5 bases). The CDR3 DNA reads TGTGCCAGCGCGATAGCGGAGCAGTACTTC. Translated, it gives CASAIAEQYF.